This T cell receptor (beta chain) was captured by sequencing in a study of prognosis after radiotherapy for stage I lung cancer. As for the study in general: Newly diagnosed primary stage I lung tumors were present in some 15 patients, and oligometastatic NSCLC after surgical resection of the primary tumor was present in a handful of patients. At a biologically effective dose of at least 100 Gy and in 3 to 5 fractions, SBRT was the radiotherapy delivered. Study-wide results and caveats: Patients who went on to get distant metastases had lower Shannon entropy after stereotactic body radiation therapy.

Genomic DNA was subjected to two-round multiplex PCR for amplification of TCR beta CDR3. Used in first-round PCR were primers specific to each TRBV and TRBJ gene. TCRdb reprocessed the multiplex PCR reads with MiXCR, giving one entry per CDR3 protein. Of about 51,000 distinct CDR3 sequences in the sample, approximately 30% were seen once. This clonotype was counted many times. The antigen remains undetermined. Trimming at V came to 4 bases and at J to 0 bases, leaving 8 bases not matched to a gene. The CDR3 is 17 residues long. Germline V gene data show CDR1 as KGHSH and CDR2 as LQKENI. The origin of this receptor is a donor at least 50 years old with non-small cell lung cancer. Sequenced material: PBMCs, taken before or after stereotactic body radiation therapy (not recorded which). The chain couples TRBV18 to TRBJ2-2; 7 bases line up with TRBD2. The CDR3 region is CASSLISGLTNTGELFF. The DNA for the CDR3 is TGTGCCAGCTCACTTATTAGCGGGCTTACGAACACCGGGGAGCTGTTTTTT.